This T cell receptor beta chain was sequenced for a study of neoadjuvant anti-PD-1 for oral cavity cancer (dated by TCRdb to about 2021). About the investigation overall: Before undergoing curative-intent surgical resection, most patients got three to four biweekly nivolumab doses at 3 mg/kg. A fourth nivolumab dose was given around day 43 to patients without progression, and definitive surgical resection was performed in those patients on days 50-56. Under RECIST 1.1, a patient counted as a responder if showing complete response, partial response or stable disease, and as a non-responder if showing progression. A roughly 30% response rate was observed in the parent correlative cohort, in which more than ten patients were included. General conclusions and limits of the study: After neoadjuvant nivolumab, T cell clonality (Gini index) in PBMCs was significantly higher in non-responders than in responders. A higher pretreatment blood Treg/Th17 ratio correlated with both higher pretreatment blood TCRbeta clonality and lower post-treatment tumor TCRbeta clonality. Only three patients per response group were included in the TCR analyses, and larger cohorts for validation were called for by the authors.

For this chain, trimming is 1 base at the V end and 0 bases at the J end, and the number of junction bases without a gene match is 3. Its CDR3 holds 15 amino acids, cysteine through phenylalanine. The only DNA kept is the CDR3, 45 bases in frame from the first base. The germline V gene yields SGHRS for CDR1 and YFSETQ for CDR2. The sample's time point, from its label and the paper: after neoadjuvant nivolumab, at surgical resection. Patients had been newly diagnosed with stage II-IVA oral cavity squamous cell carcinoma, and no prior systemic or radiation treatment had been given to the patients. The cohort consisted of patients with HPV-negative, locally advanced oral cavity squamous cell carcinoma. Peripheral blood mononuclear cells were analyzed directly, without maintenance or expansion in culture. Samples came from a longitudinal correlative study of a single-arm phase II trial of neoadjuvant nivolumab in oral cavity squamous cell carcinoma. Genomic DNA-based TCRbeta sequencing was performed on subject-matched pre- and post-treatment PBMCs and tumors from three responders and three non-responders. Peripheral blood mononuclear cells were collected before nivolumab treatment and again after treatment, at the time of surgery. The Maxwell RSC DNA from Cells kit was used to extract genomic DNA from PBMCs.

For deep sequencing, each PBMC sample was run in six replicates, with libraries mostly built from 400 to 550 ng of input genomic DNA. Following the manufacturer's instructions, the team built TCRbeta libraries using the immunoSEQ hsTCRbeta kit. An Illumina NovaSeq 6000 S4 flow cell was used to sequence the final libraries, which had first been combined to 3 nM. As for the original processing: The immunoSEQ Analyzer handled quality control and preprocessing of the raw data. The analysis was limited to productive rearrangements, and each clonotype was defined by a unique CDR3 amino acid sequence. Using the R package tcR, the researchers computed the Gini-Simpson index as their estimate of repertoire clonality. Student's t test was used to compare Gini indices, and Pearson correlation was used to assess associations with tumor size change. TCRdb limited this immuneACCESS table to in-frame rearrangements with V and J called. A share of clones is missing; checked studies link under half to unresolved V genes, and the rest is unexplained. The V and J calls and clone size come from that table; D and trimming were worked out from the DNA. In all, the sample holds around 8,000 clones, and approximately 70% of those were seen once. The ten largest account for 2.5% to 4% of the sample.

For this clone: Its antigen target is currently unknown. No qualities accompany the bases; no much larger clone lies one base away.

The sequence links TRBV5-1 to TRBJ2-5; 7 nucleotides in the junction match TRBD1. This TCR came from a person aged 35-79 years with oral cavity squamous cell carcinoma. Sequencing used PBMCs, obtained after nivolumab (anti-PD-1) treatment. CDR3 reads: CASSLQTGHQETQYF. The DNA reads TGCGCCAGCAGCTTGCAGACAGGGCACCAAGAGACCCAGTACTTC.